This is a list of T cell receptor beta chains from one sample in a study of T cell clonotyping in hematopoietic cell transplantation. TCRdb keeps only in-frame clones here, not all; method: immunoSEQ multiplex PCR. Seen here are approximately 42,000 clones, around 85% observed once, and the top ten hold roughly 3.1%. The source was peripheral blood mononuclear cells, collected before stem cell transplant. The source of these receptors is a man in his sixties with acute myeloid leukemia. Some clones in this sample may be carry-over from other donors' samples. Each CDR3 is given without its conserved first and last residue.

v_gene | CDR3aa
TRBV7-2 | ASSYASVGGRAEAF
TRBV5-1 | ASSLQGMRTEAF
TRBV14 | ASTSRQGSYNEQF
TRBV14 | ASSQDLGQNSPLH
TRBV29-1 | SVGLQTGVGETQY
TRBV5-6 | ASSRNGQGARYEQY
TRBV6-1 | ASSERYRVLTEAF
TRBV28 | ASSLGRQYPYSNQPQH
TRBV5-1 | ASSVGSNLHEQY
TRBV18 | ASSLGGTGLPYEQY
TRBV11-3 | ASSLGNVGGPNEQY
TRBV4-3 | ASSQGGGALSYEQY
TRBV7-2 | ASTWGEGVSGYT
TRBV5-1 | ASSPQASGSITDTQY
TRBV6-1 | ASSERGLWSGELF
TRBV5-1 | ASSLDSGSYEQY
TRBV7-8 | ASSLTLNTEAF
TRBV7-9 | ASSVRDREGGRYEQY
TRBV11-2 | ASSHPRAGGAGTEAF
TRBV7-9 | ASSRGTVNQPQH
TRBV6-5 | ASTLGQSSYNEQF
TRBV6-5 | ASSRGQIAGYT
TRBV5-1 | ASSKMTGSSYEQY
TRBV4-3 | ASSQDRNYFMYEQY
TRBV4-1 | ASSQETSGGAHGANVLT
TRBV19 | ASKGQGNQPQH
TRBV28 | ASHREGNEQF
TRBV6-5 | ASSSDRDHTEAF
TRBV7-9 | ASSARGSPLH
TRBV4-1 | ASSQGQGAGFEQY
TRBV9 | ASSVAGGQETQY
TRBV2 | ASRGGRAQETQY
TRBV7-9 | ASTPRGEGWRNEQF
TRBV28 | ASRGRGSGVYEQY
TRBV7-2 | ASSPERTGFHGYT
TRBV4-3 | ASSGLGEKLF
TRBV4-1 | ASSHFAGSANTEAF
TRBV2 | ASSQGTGLSSEQPQH
TRBV5-6 | ASSLNWGYSSYEQY
TRBV7-9 | ASSLAWGSRTLH
TRBV5-8 | ASSLEALSYGYT
TRBV14 | ASSQGQLRSTDTQY
TRBV28 | ATWDRGFSYEQY
TRBV5-1 | ASNRGQQSYEQY
TRBV30 | AWGQSSYNSPLH
TRBV19 | ASSISWDQPQH
TRBV29-1 | SVYRYGYT
TRBV5-1 | ASSLGGTNEKLF
TRBV6-1 | ASSGALQGRDRY
TRBV5-1 | ASSLVLAGNYGYT
TRBV27 | ASRPQTGRSDGYT
TRBV25-1 | ASSDSTGSDWQETQY
TRBV27 | ASSPPQETQY
TRBV30 | AWAGLDTEAF
TRBV7-2 | ASSLAFGELF